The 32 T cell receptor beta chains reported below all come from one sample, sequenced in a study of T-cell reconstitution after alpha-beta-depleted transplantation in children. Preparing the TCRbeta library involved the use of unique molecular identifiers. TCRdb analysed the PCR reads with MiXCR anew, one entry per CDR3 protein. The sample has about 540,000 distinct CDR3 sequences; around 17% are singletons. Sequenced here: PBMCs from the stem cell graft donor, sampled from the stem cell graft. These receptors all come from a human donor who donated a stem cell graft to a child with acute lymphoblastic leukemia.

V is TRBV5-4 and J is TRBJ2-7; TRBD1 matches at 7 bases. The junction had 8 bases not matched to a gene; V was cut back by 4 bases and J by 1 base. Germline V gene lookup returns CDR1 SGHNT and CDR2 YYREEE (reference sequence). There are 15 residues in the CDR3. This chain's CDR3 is CASSLIDRDSYEQYF. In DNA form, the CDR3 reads TGTGCCAGCAGCCTGATCGACAGGGATTCCTACGAGCAGTACTTC.

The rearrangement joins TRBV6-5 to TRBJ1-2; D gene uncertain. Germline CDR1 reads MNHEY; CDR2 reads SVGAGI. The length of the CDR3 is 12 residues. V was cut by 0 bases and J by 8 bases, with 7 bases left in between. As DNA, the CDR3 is TGTGCCAGCAGTTACTCCGGAGGGGGCTACACCTTC. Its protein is CASSYSGGGYTF.

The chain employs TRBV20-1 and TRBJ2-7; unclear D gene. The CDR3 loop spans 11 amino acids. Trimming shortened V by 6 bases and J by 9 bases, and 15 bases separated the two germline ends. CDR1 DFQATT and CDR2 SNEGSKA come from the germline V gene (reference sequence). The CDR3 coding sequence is TGCAGTGCCCAGTTTCAGTCGGGGCAGTACTTC. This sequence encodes CSAQFQSGQYF.

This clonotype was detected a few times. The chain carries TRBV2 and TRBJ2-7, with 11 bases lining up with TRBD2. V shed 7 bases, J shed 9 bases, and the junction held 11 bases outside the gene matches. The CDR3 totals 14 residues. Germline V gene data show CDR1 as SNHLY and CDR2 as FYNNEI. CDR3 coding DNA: TGTGCCAGCACACCGGGACTAGCGGTCCTTGGGCAGTACTTC. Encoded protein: CASTPGLAVLGQYF.

CDR3 loop: CASSSWTVKETQYF. CDR3 coding DNA: TGTGCCAGCAGTTCTTGGACAGTTAAAGAGACCCAGTACTTC. The rearrangement links TRBV12-3 or TRBV12-4 to TRBJ2-5, with D tentatively TRBD1 (6 bases). V was shortened by 4 bases and J by 3 bases, with 12 bases between the two germline ends. The CDR3 length is 14 residues.

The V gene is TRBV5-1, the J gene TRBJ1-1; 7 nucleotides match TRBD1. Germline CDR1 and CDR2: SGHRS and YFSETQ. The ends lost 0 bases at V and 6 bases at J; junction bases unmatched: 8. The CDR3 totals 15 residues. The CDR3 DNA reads TGCGCCAGCAGCTTGGCAGGGGGGCGCGTTTCTGAAGCTTTCTTT. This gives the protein CASSLAGGRVSEAFF.

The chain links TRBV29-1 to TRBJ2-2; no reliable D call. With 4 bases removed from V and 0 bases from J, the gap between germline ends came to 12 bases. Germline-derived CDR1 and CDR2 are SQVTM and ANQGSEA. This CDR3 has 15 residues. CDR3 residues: CSVVFPPTNTGELFF. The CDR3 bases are TGCAGCGTTGTCTTCCCCCCAACGAACACCGGGGAGCTGTTTTTT.

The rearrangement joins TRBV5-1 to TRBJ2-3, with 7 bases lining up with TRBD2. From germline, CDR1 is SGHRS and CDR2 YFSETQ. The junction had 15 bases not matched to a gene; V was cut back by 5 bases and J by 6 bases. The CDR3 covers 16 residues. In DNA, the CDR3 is TGCGCCAGCAGATTTACCGGGACTACAGGTTTGGATACGCAGTATTTT. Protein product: CASRFTGTTGLDTQYF.

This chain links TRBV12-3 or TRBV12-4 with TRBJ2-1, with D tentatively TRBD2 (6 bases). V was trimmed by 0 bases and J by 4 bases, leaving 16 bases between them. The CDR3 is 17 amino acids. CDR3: CASSLAGSSARYNEQFF. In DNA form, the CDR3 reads TGTGCCAGCAGTTTAGCCGGGAGTAGCGCTAGATACAATGAGCAGTTCTTC.

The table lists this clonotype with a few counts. The CDR3 bases are TGTGCCAGCAGCGGGGGACTAGCGGGAGAGGATACGCAGTATTTT. It codes for CASSGGLAGEDTQYF. The V gene is TRBV9, the J gene TRBJ2-3; TRBD2 agrees at 14 bases. V trimming: 3 bases; J trimming: 6 bases; junction bases outside the gene matches: 3. CDR1 and CDR2 from the germline V gene are SGDLS and YYNGEE. This CDR3 contains 15 residues.

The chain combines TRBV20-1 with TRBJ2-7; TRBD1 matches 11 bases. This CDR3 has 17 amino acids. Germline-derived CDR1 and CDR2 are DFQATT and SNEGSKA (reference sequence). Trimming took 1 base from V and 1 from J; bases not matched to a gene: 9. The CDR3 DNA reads TGCAGTGCTAGAGTAGTAGCGGGACAGGGGGTTTCCTACGAGCAGTACTTC. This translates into CSARVVAGQGVSYEQYF.

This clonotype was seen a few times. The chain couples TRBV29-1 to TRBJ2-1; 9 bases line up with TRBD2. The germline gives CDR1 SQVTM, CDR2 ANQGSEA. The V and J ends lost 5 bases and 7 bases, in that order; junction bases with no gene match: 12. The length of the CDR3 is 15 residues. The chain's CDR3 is CSVLGFGLAQNEQFF. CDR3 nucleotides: TGCAGCGTTTTAGGATTCGGACTAGCGCAGAATGAGCAGTTCTTC.

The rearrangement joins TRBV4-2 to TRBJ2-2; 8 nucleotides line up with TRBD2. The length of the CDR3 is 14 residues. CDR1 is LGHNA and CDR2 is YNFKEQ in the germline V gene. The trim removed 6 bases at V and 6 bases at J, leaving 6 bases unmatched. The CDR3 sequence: CASRDSGTPGELFF. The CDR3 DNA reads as TGTGCCAGCAGGGATAGCGGGACCCCCGGGGAGCTGTTTTTT.

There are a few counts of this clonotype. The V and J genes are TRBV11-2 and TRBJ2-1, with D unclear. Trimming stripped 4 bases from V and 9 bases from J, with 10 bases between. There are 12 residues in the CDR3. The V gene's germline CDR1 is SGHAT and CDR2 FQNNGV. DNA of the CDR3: TGTGCCAGCAGCTGGGCGTCTGGTGAGCAGTTCTTC. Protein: CASSWASGEQFF.

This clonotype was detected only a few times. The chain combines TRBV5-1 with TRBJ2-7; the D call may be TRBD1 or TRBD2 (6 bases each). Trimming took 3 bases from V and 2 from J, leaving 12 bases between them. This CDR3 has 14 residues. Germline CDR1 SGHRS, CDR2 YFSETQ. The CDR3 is CASSWRGGPYEQYF. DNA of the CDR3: TGCGCCAGCAGCTGGAGAGGGGGGCCCTACGAGCAGTACTTC.

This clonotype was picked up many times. CDR3 sequence reads: CAIRSDGNTEAFF. The CDR3 DNA sequence: TGTGCCATCAGGTCGGACGGAAACACTGAAGCTTTCTTT. The chain couples TRBV10-3 to TRBJ1-1, with D unresolved. The CDR3 covers 13 residues. With 6 bases removed from V and 2 bases from J, the gap between germline ends came to 10 bases. The V gene's germline CDR1 is ENHRY and CDR2 SYGVKD.

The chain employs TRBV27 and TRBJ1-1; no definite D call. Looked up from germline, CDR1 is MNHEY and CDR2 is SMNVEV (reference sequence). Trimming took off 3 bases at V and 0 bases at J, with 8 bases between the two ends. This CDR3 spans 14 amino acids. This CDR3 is CASSLQSMNTEAFF. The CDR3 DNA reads TGTGCCAGCAGTTTGCAGAGCATGAACACTGAAGCTTTCTTT.

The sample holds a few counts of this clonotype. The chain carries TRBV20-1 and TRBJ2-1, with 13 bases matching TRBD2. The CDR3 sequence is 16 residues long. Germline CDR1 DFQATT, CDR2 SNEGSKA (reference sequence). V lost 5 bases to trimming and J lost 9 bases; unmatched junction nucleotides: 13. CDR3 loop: CSASTSGRAGAAEQFF. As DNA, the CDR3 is TGCAGTGCTTCTACTAGCGGGAGGGCCGGGGCTGCTGAGCAGTTCTTC.

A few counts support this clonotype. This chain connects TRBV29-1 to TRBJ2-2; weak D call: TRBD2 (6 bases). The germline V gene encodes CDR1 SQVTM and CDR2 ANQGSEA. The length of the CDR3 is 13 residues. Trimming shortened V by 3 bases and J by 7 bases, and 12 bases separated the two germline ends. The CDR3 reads CSVDGGFNGELFF. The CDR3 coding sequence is TGCAGCGTTGACGGAGGGTTTAACGGGGAGCTGTTTTTT.

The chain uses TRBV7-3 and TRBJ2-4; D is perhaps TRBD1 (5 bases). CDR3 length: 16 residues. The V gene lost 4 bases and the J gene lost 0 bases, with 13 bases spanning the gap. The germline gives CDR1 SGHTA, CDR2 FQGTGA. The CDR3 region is CASSSQVSLAKNIQYF. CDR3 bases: TGTGCCAGCAGCTCACAGGTTTCTCTAGCCAAAAACATTCAGTACTTC.

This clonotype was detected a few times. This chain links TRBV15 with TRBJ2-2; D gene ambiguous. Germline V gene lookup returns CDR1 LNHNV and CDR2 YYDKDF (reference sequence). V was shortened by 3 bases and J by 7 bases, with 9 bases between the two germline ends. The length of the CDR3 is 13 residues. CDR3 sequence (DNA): TGTGCCACCAGCAGTGGGTCGGACGGGGAGCTGTTTTTT. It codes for CATSSGSDGELFF.

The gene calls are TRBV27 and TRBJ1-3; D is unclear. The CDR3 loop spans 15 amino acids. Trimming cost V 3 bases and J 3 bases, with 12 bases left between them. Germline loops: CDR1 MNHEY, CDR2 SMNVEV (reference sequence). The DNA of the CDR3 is TGTGCCAGCAGTTTGTCACAGACCCTTGGAAACACCATATATTTT. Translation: CASSLSQTLGNTIYF.

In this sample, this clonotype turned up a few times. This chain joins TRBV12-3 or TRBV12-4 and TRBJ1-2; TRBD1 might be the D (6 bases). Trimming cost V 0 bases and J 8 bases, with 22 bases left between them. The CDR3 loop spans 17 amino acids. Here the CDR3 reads CASSLAIRPIGGRGYTF. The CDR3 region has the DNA TGTGCCAGCAGTTTAGCGATTCGTCCGATAGGGGGACGGGGCTACACCTTC.

In DNA, the CDR3 is TGTGCCAGCTCGCCAGGTGGGAGCTCGAACACTGAAGCTTTCTTT. Its protein product is CASSPGGSSNTEAFF. This chain uses TRBV18 with TRBJ1-1; D gene uncertain. Trimming cost V 6 bases and J 1 base, with 15 bases left between them. Germline V CDR1 and CDR2: KGHSH, LQKENI. This CDR3 comprises 15 residues.

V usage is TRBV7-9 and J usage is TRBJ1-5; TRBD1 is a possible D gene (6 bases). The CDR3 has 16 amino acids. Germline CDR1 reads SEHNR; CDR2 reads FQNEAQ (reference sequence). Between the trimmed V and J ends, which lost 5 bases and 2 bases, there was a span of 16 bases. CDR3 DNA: TGTGCCAGCAGCCAATGGGGCAGGGGTGGCAATCAGCCCCAGCATTTT. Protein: CASSQWGRGGNQPQHF.

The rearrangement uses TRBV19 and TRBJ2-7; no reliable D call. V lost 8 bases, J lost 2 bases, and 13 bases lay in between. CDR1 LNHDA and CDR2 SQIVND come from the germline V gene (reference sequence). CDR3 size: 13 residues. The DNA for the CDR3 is TGTGCCAGTGGGTCCGGAGAAGCCTACGAGCAGTACTTC. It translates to CASGSGEAYEQYF.

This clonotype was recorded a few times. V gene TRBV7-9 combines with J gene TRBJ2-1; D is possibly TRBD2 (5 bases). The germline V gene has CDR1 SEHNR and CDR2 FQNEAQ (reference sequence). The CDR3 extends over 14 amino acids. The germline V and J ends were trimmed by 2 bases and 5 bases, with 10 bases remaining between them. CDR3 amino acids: CASSLTDSDNEQFF. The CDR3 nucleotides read TGTGCCAGCAGCTTAACGGACTCAGACAATGAGCAGTTCTTC.

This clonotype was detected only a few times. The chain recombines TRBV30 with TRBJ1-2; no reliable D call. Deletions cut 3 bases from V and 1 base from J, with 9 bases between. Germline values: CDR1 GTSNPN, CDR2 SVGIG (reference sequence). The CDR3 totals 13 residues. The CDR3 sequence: CAWSPHSNYGYTF. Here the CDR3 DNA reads TGTGCCTGGAGCCCTCATAGTAACTATGGCTACACCTTC.

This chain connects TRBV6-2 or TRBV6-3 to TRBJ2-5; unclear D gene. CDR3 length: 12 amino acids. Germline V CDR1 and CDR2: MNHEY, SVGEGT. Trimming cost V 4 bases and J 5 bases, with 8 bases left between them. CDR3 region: CASSLRSETQYF. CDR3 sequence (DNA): TGTGCCAGCAGTTTACGCTCGGAGACCCAGTACTTC.

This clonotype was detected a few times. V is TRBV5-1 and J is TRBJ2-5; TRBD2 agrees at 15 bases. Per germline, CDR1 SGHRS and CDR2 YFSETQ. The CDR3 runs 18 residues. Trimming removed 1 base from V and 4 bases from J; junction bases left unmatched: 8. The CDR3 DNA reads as TGCGCCAGCAGCTTGAGGGGACCGGGACTAGCGGGAGGAGAGACCCAGTACTTC. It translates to CASSLRGPGLAGGETQYF. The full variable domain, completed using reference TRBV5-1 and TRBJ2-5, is KAGVTQTPRYLIKTRGQQVTLSCSPISGHRSVSWYQQTPGQGLQFLFEYFSETQRNKGNFPGRFSGRQFSNSRSEMNVSTLELGDSALYLCASSLRGPGLAGGETQYFGPGTRLLVL.

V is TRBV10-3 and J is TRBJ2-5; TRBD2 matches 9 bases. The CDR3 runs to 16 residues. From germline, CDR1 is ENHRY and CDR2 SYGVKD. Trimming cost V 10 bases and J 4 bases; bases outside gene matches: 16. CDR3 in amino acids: CATHGWVSGRGETQYF. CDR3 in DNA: TGTGCCACCCACGGGTGGGTTAGCGGGAGAGGAGAGACCCAGTACTTC.

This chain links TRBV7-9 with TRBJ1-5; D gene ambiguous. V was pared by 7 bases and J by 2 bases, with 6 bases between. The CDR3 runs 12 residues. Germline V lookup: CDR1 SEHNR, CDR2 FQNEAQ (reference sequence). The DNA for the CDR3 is TGTGCCAGCACCTTGGGCAATCAGCCCCAGCATTTT. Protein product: CASTLGNQPQHF.